This record covers a single T cell receptor (beta chain). Antigen specificity is unknown. A second PCR, run for roughly 7 to 12 cycles, used a sample-barcoded 5' primer plus a J-beta primer mix. TCRdb re-derived calls from the 5' RACE reads in MiXCR, one entry per CDR3 protein. The sample consists of roughly 730,000 distinct CDR3 sequences, 45% to 70% of them appearing once. This entry is derived from a study of blood T cells in healthy people across ages. Across the whole study: About one barcoded beta molecule was captured per two T cells (by template switching). Broader study findings: Long-lived donors carried more naive CD4+ cells and greater diversity than aged donors. Total diversity from one million sequenced T cells was likely underestimated.

Donors ranged from roughly 6 to 90 years old and were healthy Caucasians in Russia. CDR3 size: 12 residues. CDR1 is MDHEN, CDR2 SYDVKM, per germline. V was trimmed by 3 bases and J by 5 bases, leaving 8 bases between them. The sequence came from a man aged 35 to 55 in good health. The material sequenced was blood. The V gene is TRBV28, the J gene TRBJ2-7; unclear D gene. CDR3 coding DNA: TGTGCCAGCAGTTTGGGTCTCCACGAGCAGTACTTC. It encodes CASSLGLHEQYF.